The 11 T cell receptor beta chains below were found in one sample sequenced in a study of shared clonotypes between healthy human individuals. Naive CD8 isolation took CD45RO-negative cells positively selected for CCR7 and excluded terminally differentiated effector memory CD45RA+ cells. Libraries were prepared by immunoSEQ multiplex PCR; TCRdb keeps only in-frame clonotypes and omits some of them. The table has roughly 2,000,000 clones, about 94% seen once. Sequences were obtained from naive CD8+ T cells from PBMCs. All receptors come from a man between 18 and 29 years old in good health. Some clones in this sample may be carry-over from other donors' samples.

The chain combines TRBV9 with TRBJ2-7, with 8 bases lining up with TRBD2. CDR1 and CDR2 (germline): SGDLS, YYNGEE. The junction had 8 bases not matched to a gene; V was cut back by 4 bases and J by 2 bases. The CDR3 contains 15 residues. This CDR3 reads CASSPSFGRAYEQYF. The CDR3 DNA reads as TGTGCCAGCAGCCCAAGTTTCGGGAGGGCCTACGAGCAGTACTTC.

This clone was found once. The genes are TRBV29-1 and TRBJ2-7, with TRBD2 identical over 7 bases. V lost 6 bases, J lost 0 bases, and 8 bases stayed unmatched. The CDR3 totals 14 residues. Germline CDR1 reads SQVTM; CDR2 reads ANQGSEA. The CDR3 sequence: CSVRGVTNSYEQYF. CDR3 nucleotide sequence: TGCAGCGTCCGGGGGGTAACAAACTCCTACGAGCAGTACTTC.

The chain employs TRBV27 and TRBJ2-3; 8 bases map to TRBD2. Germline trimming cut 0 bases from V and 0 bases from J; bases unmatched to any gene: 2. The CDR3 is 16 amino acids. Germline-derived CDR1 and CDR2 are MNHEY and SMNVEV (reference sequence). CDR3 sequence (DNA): TGTGCCAGCAGTTTATCACGGGAGGGAAGCACAGATACGCAGTATTTT. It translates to CASSLSREGSTDTQYF.

In DNA form, the CDR3 reads TGTGCCAGCAGTTTAAGACAGGGCCAAGAGACCCAGTACTTC. It encodes CASSLRQGQETQYF. The rearrangement joins TRBV27 to TRBJ2-5, with 7 positions matching TRBD1. The germline CDR1 and CDR2 sequences are MNHEY and SMNVEV (reference sequence). Trimming at V came to 2 bases and at J to 1 base, leaving 1 base not matched to a gene. CDR3 length: 14 residues.

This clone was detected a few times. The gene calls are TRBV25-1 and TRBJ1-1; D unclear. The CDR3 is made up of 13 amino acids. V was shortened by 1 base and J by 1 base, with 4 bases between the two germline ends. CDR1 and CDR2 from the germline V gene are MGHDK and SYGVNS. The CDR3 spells CASSESENTEAFF. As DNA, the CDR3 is TGTGCCAGCAGTGAATCTGAGAACACTGAAGCTTTCTTT. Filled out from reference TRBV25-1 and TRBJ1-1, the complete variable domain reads EADIYQTPRYLVIGTGKKITLECSQTMGHDKMYWYQQDPGMELHLIHYSYGVNSTEKGDLSSESTVSRIRTEHFPLTLESARPSHTSQYLCASSESENTEAFFGQGTRLTVV.

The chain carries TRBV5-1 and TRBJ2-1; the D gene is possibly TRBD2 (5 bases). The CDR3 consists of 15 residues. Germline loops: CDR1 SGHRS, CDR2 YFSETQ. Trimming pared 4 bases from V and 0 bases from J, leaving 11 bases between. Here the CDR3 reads CASSRDGDSYNEQFF. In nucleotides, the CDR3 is TGCGCCAGCAGCCGGGATGGCGACTCCTACAATGAGCAGTTCTTC.

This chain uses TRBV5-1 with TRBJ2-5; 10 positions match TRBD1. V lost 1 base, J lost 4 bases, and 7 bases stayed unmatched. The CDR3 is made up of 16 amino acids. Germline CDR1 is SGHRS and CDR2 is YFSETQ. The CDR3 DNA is TGCGCCAGCAGCTTGTTCGAGACAGGGGGCGGAGAGACCCAGTACTTC. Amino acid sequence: CASSLFETGGGETQYF. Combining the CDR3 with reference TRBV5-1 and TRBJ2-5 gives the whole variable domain KAGVTQTPRYLIKTRGQQVTLSCSPISGHRSVSWYQQTPGQGLQFLFEYFSETQRNKGNFPGRFSGRQFSNSRSEMNVSTLELGDSALYLCASSLFETGGGETQYFGPGTRLLVL.

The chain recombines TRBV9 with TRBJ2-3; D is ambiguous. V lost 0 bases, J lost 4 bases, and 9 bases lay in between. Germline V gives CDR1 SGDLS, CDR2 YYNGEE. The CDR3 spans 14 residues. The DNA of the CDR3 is TGTGCCAGCAGCGTAGGCCAGGCCCCAGATACGCAGTATTTT. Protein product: CASSVGQAPDTQYF.

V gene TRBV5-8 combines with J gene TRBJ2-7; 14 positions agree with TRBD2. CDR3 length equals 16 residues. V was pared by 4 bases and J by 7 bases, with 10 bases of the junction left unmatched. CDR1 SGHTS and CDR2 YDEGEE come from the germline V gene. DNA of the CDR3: TGTGCCAGCAGCCCCCCGGGACTAGCGGGAGTCAGGGAGCAGTACTTC. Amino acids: CASSPPGLAGVREQYF. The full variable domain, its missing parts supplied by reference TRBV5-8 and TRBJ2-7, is EAGVTQSPTHLIKTRGQQATLRCSPISGHTSVYWYQQALGLGLQFLLWYDEGEERNRGNFPPRFSGRQFPNYSSELNVNALELEDSALYLCASSPPGLAGVREQYFGPGTRLTVT.

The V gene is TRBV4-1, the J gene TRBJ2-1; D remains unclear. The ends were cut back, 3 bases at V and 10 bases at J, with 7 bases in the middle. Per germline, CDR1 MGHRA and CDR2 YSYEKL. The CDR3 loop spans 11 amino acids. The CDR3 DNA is TGCGCCAGCAGCCATAGGATCGAGCAGTTCTTC. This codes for CASSHRIEQFF.

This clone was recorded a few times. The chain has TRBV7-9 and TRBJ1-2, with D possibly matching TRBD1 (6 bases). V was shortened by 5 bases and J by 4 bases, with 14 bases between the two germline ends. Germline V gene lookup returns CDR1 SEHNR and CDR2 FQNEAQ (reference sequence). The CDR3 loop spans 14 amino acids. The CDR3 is CASSTLQGPYGYTF. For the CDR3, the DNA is TGTGCCAGCAGCACCCTCCAGGGGCCCTATGGCTACACCTTC.